Described below is a single TCR beta chain sequence and its context. It has no known antigen specificity. Qualities for individual bases were not recorded, and no much larger clone is one base off. This record comes from a study of CD8+ T cells in alopecia areata (dated by TCRdb to the late 2010s). For the study in its entirety: The study used high-throughput TCRbeta sequencing to examine T cell clonal expansion in alopecia areata, in both the C3H/HeJ mouse model and human patients. TCRbeta CDR3 regions were amplified by immunoSEQ multiplex PCR with 35 Vbeta forward and 13 Jbeta reverse primers. In humans, TCRbeta sequencing was performed on scalp tissue and on sorted CD4+ and CD8+ peripheral blood T cells from healthy controls and from patients with patchy or totalis/universalis alopecia areata. RNA was extracted with the PAXgene miRNA kit for fixed scalp, the miRNeasy kit for PBMCs, and the RNeasy kit for mouse skin. Clonality in the scalp was compared among normal scalp (n=4), patchy alopecia areata scalp (n=8), and alopecia totalis/universalis scalp (n=8). Overall results and qualifications from the work: Higher clonality and more expanded CD8+ clones were observed in lesional scalp than in normal scalp, particularly in alopecia totalis/universalis, a finding suggestive of antigenic drive. Resident alphabeta T cells in normal human skin are also sequenced, complicating scalp TCR repertoire analysis, unlike mouse skin dominated by gammadelta T cells. Shared TCR sequences between patients were less evident than in mice, which may be partly attributable to HLA diversity in the patient population.

CDR1 is given as MGHRA and CDR2 as YSYEKL, both from the germline V gene. CDR3 length: 15 amino acids, cysteine to phenylalanine. The DNA shown is the 45-base CDR3, in frame from base 1. Trimming accounts for 5 bases at V and 3 bases at J, while the number of junction bases matched to no gene is 6. After PBMCs were isolated by density centrifugation and stained for CD3, CD4 and CD8, a FACSAria was used to sort CD4+ and CD8+ T cells. Scalp biopsies and blood samples were provided by unaffected controls. Libraries were built with the immunoSEQ multiplex PCR assay. To provide template for TCR sequencing, every sample had RNA extracted and reverse transcribed into cDNA. First-strand cDNA was synthesized with SuperScript III using a 2:1 mix of oligo-dT and random hexamers. A synthetic immune receptor repertoire was used to measure amplification bias, and any remaining bias was corrected computationally. Under the source paper's analysis protocol: After raw reads were preprocessed to remove errors, the CDR3 was defined following IMGT conventions as running from the conserved cysteine to phenylalanine. Clonality was computed as 1 minus the Shannon entropy, with the entropy normalized by log2 of the number of productive unique TCRs. CD4 or CD8 identity of scalp clones was inferred by cross-referencing scalp TCRbeta sequences with sorted blood CD4 and CD8 repertoires. TCRdb mirrors the immuneACCESS table, restricted to in-frame sequences. Some clones are absent from its copies; in checked studies, under half trace to an unresolved V gene, and the reason for the others is unknown. V, J and clone size are taken as reported in that table, and D and trimming were inferred from the DNA itself. For this sample there are some 160,000 clones; approximately 65% appear just once. Of the sample, about 40% falls within the top ten clones.

The clonotype originates from a human donor in good health. This chain is built from TRBV4-1 and TRBJ1-5; 8 bases in between match TRBD1. Material for sequencing was CD8+ T cells sorted from blood. The nucleotide sequence reads as follows: TGCGCCAGCAGCACCCGACAGGGGCTCAATCAGCCCCAGCATTTT. It specifies CASSTRQGLNQPQHF.